This entry describes one TCR beta chain. The antigen is not known. TCRdb keeps only in-frame clones here, not all; method: immunoSEQ multiplex PCR. This table holds under 250,000 clones, around 87% found once. This sample is drawn from a study of cytomegalovirus exposure and HLA in healthy donors. Study details: A subsequent analysis reported that the 95 to 150 validation repertoires were produced on the same platform that had also been used for the 666 first-cohort repertoires. General study results and limits: Cytomegalovirus status was reportedly diagnosed by the classifier with high specificity and sensitivity. The study designated roughly 150 TCR beta chains cytomegalovirus-associated.

The CDR3 totals 20 residues. Germline CDR1 reads MDHEN; CDR2 reads SYDVKM. V was clipped by 2 bases and J by 0 bases; unmatched bases: 16. It was the approximately 110-subject validation cohort, separate from the approximately 700-subject first cohort, to which the donors belonged. The sample consisted of PBMCs. This receptor was taken from a young woman in good health and CMV-seropositive. The V gene is TRBV28, the J gene TRBJ1-3; 7 bases are shared with TRBD1. Here the CDR3 reads CASSLVKGWGTDSSGNTIYF. In DNA form, the CDR3 reads TGTGCCAGCAGTTTAGTCAAGGGTTGGGGGACAGACAGCTCTGGAAACACCATATATTTT.